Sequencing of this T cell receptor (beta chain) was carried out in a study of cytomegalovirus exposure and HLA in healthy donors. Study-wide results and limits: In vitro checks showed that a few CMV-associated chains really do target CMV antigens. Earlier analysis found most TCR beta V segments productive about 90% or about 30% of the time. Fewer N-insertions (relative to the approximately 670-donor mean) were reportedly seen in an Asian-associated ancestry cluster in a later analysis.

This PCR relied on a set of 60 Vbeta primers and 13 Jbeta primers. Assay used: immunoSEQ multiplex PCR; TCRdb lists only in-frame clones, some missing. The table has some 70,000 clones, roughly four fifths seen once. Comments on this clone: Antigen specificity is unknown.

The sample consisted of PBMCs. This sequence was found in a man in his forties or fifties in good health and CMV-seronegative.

The CDR3 loop reads CASSQYELSNTGELFF. CDR3 bases: TGTGCCAGCTCACAGTACGAGCTCTCGAACACCGGGGAGCTGTTTTTT. V and J are TRBV18 and TRBJ2-2; D is uncertain. V was pared by 4 bases and J by 0 bases, with 12 bases between. The CDR3 totals 16 residues. CDR1 is KGHSH, CDR2 LQKENI, per germline. Full variable domain (missing parts from reference TRBV18 and TRBJ2-2): NAGVMQNPRHLVRRRGQEARLRCSPMKGHSHVYWYRQLPEEGLKFMVYLQKENIIDESGMPKERFSAEFPKEGPSILRIQQVVRGDSAAYFCASSQYELSNTGELFFGEGSRLTVL.